The clone carrying this T cell receptor beta chain was detected only a few times. Time point noted: after dendritic cell vaccination, including at tumor progression/relapse. PBMC sampling occurred before vaccination, two weeks after the third dose, and at progression. The source of the sample is a study of glioma-infiltrating T cells after dendritic cell vaccination. At the level of the study: Samples are from glioblastoma patients in Phase I and II dendritic cell vaccine trials. Monocyte-derived dendritic cells, cultured approximately 7 days with IL-4 and GM-CSF, were pulsed with autologous tumor lysate.

Clones were read by immunoSEQ multiplex PCR, and TCRdb kept only the in-frame ones, dropping some. The data contain about 50,000 clones, more than 70% of them singletons. CDR1 is SGHTA, CDR2 FQGNSA, per germline. V lost 1 base to trimming and J lost 8 bases; unmatched junction nucleotides: 4. The CDR3 consists of 14 residues. The input for sequencing was blood, taken after dendritic cell vaccination. The genes are TRBV7-2 and TRBJ1-4, with TRBD1 matching over 7 bases. This TCR was recovered from a human donor with glioblastoma. The CDR3 DNA sequence: TGTGCCAGCAGCTTAGGAGGGGGCGGGGAAAAACTGTTTTTT. It codes for CASSLGGGGEKLFF. Looking up the rest from reference TRBV7-2 and TRBJ1-4 gives the full variable domain: GAGVSQSPSNKVTEKGKDVELRCDPISGHTALYWYRQSLGQGLEFLIYFQGNSAPDKSGLPSDRFSAERTGGSVSTLTIQRTQQEDSAVYLCASSLGGGGEKLFFGSGTQLSVL.